The clone carrying this TCR beta chain was recorded many times. What it recognizes is unknown. This sample's time point: pre-sensitization, week 0. Noted treatment: therapeutic diphenylcyclopropenone sensitization with weekly scalp DPC. The entry originates in a study of human T cells and chemical hapten exposure. Overall study results and limits: With alopecia, donors may have immune responses unlike healthy people's.

The ends were cut back, 5 bases at V and 4 bases at J, with 11 bases in the middle. The CDR3 is made up of 13 amino acids. TCRdb reprocessed the RACE reads via MiXCR and lists one record per CDR3 protein. In the table there are about 98,000 distinct CDR3 sequences, approximately 11% of which are singletons. This chain connects TRBV12-3 or TRBV12-4 to TRBJ1-2; no firm D call. The clonotype originates from a woman aged 60-75 years with alopecia areata. Some clones in this sample may be carry-over from other donors' samples. Sequencing was performed on whole blood, taken in connection with sensitization to the hapten diphenylcyclopropenone (DPC). The CDR3 bases are TGTGCCAGCAGTCGCTACAGTATCTATGGCTACACCTTC. This gives the protein CASSRYSIYGYTF.